The 5 T cell receptor beta chains reported below all come from one sample, sequenced in a study of blood T cell repertoires in COVID-19. Method: immunoSEQ multiplex PCR; TCRdb's copy keeps in-frame clones and lacks some. Here the sample spans approximately 140,000 clones, more than 80% being singletons. The sample taken for sequencing was peripheral blood. These receptors came from a woman at least 80 years old in a cohort sampled during active or convalescent COVID-19.

This sequence joins TRBV2 and TRBJ1-2; D unclear. Trimming shortened V by 5 bases and J by 4 bases, and 8 bases separated the two germline ends. There are 12 residues in the CDR3. Germline CDR1 is SNHLY and CDR2 is FYNNEI. The CDR3 is CASSSGAYGYTF. In DNA, the CDR3 is TGTGCCAGCAGTTCGGGAGCCTATGGCTACACCTTC.

This chain links TRBV5-5 with TRBJ2-5, with D possibly being TRBD1 (5 bases). The CDR3 length is 14 residues. Trimming took off 4 bases at V and 5 bases at J, with 15 bases between the two ends. From germline, CDR1 is SGHKS and CDR2 YYEKEE (reference sequence). For the CDR3, the DNA is TGTGCCAGCAGCCCCTTACCAGGGCTTGAGACCCAGTACTTC. Translated, it gives CASSPLPGLETQYF.

The chain recombines TRBV19 with TRBJ1-6, with 9 bases that match TRBD1. The CDR3 totals 15 residues. The J segment lost 4 bases and the V segment lost 7 bases, leaving 5 bases of the junction unmatched. Germline-derived CDR1 and CDR2 are LNHDA and SQIVND (reference sequence). CDR3 sequence: CASTADRGYNSPLHF. CDR3 sequence (DNA): TGTGCCAGTACTGCGGACAGGGGATATAATTCACCCCTCCACTTT.

This chain's CDR3 is CASSYSGTHYNEQFF. In DNA form, the CDR3 reads TGTGCCAGCAGTTACTCGGGGACACATTACAATGAGCAGTTCTTC. The gene calls are TRBV6-5 and TRBJ2-1, with D perhaps TRBD1 (6 bases). Trimming took 0 bases from V and 4 from J, leaving 10 bases between them. CDR1 and CDR2 from the germline V gene are MNHEY and SVGAGI. This CDR3 contains 15 residues.

V gene TRBV27 combines with J gene TRBJ1-1, with D uncertain. CDR3 length: 15 residues. Trimming removed 6 bases from V and 6 bases from J, with 20 bases in between. Germline CDR1 MNHEY, CDR2 SMNVEV (reference sequence). The CDR3 sequence: CASRYTDSLLSEAFF. The CDR3 DNA sequence: TGTGCCAGCAGATACACGGACTCCCTTCTCTCTGAAGCTTTCTTT.